This T cell receptor (beta chain) appears in the sequencing data of a study of cytomegalovirus exposure and HLA in healthy donors. This clone was recorded a few times. Its matching antigen is unknown. General observations from the study: Another analysis was done later, and it associated around 16,000 TCR beta sequences with HLA alleles at 0.05 false discovery rate. TCR beta V- and J-gene trimming was later associated with a missense DCLRE1C variant. Presence/absence results assume similar sequencing depth per donor, which may not hold.

The PCR made use of 60 Vbeta and 13 Jbeta primers. In the original workflow: Counted up in a later analysis, unique TCR beta chains came to approximately 77 million, with around 10 million shared. Using immunoSEQ multiplex PCR, the repertoire was profiled, and TCRdb retains in-frame clones only, with some absent. From that table come the V and J calls and clone size; the DNA was used to work out D and trimming. The sample yields 86,000 or so clones, about 76% seen once. Sequencing input: PBMCs. The receptor comes from a woman in her 40s in good health and CMV-seropositive.

The CDR3 nucleotides are TGTGCCAGCAGCCAATCATTCCCGGGGGGCCAAGGCAAAAACATTCAGTACTTC. Amino acid sequence: CASSQSFPGGQGKNIQYF. The rearrangement joins TRBV4-2 to TRBJ2-4; a possible D gene is TRBD2 (7 bases). The CDR3 sequence is 18 residues long. Germline V lookup: CDR1 LGHNA, CDR2 YNFKEQ. The V and J ends lost 2 bases and 3 bases respectively, with 20 bases between them.